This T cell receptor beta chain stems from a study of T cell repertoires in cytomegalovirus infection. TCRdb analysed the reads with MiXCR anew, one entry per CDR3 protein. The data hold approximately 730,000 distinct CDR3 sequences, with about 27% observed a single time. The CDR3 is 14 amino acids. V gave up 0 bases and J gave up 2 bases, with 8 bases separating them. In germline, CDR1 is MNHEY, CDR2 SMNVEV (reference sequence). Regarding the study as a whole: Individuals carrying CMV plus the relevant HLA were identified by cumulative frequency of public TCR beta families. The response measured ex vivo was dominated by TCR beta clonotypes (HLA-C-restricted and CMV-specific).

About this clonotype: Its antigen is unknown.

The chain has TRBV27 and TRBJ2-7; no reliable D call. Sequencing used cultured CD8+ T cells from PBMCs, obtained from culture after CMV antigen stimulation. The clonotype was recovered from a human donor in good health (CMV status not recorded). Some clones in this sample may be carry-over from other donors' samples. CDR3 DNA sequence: TGTGCCAGCAGTTTATCGGTTGGACCCTACGAGCAGTACTTC. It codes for CASSLSVGPYEQYF.